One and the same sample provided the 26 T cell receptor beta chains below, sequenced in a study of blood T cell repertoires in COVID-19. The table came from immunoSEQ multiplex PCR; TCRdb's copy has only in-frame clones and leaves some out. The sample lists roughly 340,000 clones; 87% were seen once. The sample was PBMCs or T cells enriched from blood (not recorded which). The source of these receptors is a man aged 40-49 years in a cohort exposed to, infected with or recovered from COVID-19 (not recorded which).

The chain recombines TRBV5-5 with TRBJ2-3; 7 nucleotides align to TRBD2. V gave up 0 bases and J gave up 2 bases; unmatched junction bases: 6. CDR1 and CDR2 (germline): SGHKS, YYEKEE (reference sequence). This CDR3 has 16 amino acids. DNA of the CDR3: TGTGCCAGCAGCTTGGAGGAGGGAGGGGTCACAGATACGCAGTATTTT. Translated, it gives CASSLEEGGVTDTQYF.

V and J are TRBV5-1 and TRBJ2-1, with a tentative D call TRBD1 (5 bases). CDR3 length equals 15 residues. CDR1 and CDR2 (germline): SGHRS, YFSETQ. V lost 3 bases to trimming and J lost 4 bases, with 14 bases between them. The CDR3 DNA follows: TGCGCCAGCAGCTCCGGACACTCTCGATACAATGAGCAGTTCTTC. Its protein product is CASSSGHSRYNEQFF.

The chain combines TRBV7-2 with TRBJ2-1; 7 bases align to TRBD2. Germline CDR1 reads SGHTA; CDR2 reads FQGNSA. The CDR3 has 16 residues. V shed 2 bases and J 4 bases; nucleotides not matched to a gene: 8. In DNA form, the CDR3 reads TGTGCCAGCAGCTTAAACAGCGGGGCGGTTTACAATGAGCAGTTCTTC. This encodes CASSLNSGAVYNEQFF.

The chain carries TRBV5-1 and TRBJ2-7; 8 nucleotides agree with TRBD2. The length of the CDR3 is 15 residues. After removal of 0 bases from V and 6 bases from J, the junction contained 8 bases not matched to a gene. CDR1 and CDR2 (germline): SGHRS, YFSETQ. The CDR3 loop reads CASSLVIGSGSEQYF. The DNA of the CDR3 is TGCGCCAGCAGCTTGGTTATCGGGAGCGGGAGCGAGCAGTACTTC.

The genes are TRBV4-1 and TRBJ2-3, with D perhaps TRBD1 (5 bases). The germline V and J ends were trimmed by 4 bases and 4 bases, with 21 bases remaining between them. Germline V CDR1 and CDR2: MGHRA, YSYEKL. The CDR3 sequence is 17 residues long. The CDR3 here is CASSRPGSGGISDTQYF. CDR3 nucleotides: TGCGCCAGCAGCCGCCCAGGGTCGGGCGGTATATCAGATACGCAGTATTTT.

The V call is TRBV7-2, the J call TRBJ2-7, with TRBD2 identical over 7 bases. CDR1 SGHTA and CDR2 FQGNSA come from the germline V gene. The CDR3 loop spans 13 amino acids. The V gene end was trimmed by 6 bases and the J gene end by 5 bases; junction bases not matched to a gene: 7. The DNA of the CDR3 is TGTGCCAGCAGACGACTAGCAGCCGACGAGCAGTACTTC. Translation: CASRRLAADEQYF. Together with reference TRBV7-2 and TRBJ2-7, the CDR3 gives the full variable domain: GAGVSQSPSNKVTEKGKDVELRCDPISGHTALYWYRQSLGQGLEFLIYFQGNSAPDKSGLPSDRFSAERTGGSVSTLTIQRTQQEDSAVYLCASRRLAADEQYFGPGTRLTVT.

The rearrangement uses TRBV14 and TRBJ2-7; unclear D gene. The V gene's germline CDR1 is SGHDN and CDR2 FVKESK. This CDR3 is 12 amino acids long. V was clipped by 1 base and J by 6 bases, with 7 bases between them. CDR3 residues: CASSQVAGEQYF. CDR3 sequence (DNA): TGTGCCAGCAGCCAAGTAGCCGGCGAGCAGTACTTC.

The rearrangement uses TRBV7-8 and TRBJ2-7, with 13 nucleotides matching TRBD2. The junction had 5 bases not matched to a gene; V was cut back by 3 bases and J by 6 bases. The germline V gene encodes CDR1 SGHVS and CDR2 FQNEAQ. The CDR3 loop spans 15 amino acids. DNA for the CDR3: TGTGCCAGCAGCTTCAGGACTAGCGGGAGACTCGAGCAGTACTTC. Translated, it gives CASSFRTSGRLEQYF.

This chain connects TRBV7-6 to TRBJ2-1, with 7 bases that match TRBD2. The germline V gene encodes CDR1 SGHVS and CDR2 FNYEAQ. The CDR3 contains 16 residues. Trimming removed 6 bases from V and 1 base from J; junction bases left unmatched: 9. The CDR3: CASSPQPSGSYNEQFF. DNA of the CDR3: TGTGCCAGCAGTCCCCAGCCTAGCGGATCCTACAATGAGCAGTTCTTC.

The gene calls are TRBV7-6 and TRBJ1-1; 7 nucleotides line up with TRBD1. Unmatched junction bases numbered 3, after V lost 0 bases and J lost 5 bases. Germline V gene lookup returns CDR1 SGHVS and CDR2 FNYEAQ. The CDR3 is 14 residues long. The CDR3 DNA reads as TGTGCCAGCAGCTTAGCCCGACAGGGAACTGAAGCTTTCTTT. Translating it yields CASSLARQGTEAFF.

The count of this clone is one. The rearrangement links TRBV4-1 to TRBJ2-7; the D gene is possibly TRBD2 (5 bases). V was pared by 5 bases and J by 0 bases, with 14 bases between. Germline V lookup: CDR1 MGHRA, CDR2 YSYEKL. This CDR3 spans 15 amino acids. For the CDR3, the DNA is TGCGCCAGCAGCTCCCTCACCGGGAACTCCTACGAGCAGTACTTC. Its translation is CASSSLTGNSYEQYF.

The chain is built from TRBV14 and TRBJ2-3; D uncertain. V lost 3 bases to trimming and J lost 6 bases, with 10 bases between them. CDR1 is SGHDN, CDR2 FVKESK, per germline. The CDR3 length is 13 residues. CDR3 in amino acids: CASSQRWSDTQYF. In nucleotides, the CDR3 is TGTGCCAGCAGCCAGCGGTGGTCTGATACGCAGTATTTT.

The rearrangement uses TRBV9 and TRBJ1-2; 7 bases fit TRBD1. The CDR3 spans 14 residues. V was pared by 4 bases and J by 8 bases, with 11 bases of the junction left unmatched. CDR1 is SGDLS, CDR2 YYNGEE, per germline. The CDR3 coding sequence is TGTGCCAGCAGCCCCGTCGACAGGGTAAGCGGCTACACCTTC. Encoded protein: CASSPVDRVSGYTF.

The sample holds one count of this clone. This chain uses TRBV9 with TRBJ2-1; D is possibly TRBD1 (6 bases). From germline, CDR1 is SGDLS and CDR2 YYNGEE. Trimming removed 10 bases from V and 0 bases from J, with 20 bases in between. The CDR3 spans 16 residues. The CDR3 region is CALGGRTGHSYNEQFF. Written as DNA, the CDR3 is TGTGCCCTAGGGGGTCGGACTGGACACTCCTACAATGAGCAGTTCTTC.

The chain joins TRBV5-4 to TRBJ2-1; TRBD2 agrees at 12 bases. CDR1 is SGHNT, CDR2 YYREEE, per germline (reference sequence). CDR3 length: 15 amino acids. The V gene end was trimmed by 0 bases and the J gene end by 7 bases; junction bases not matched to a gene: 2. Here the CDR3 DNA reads TGTGCCAGCAGCTTGGTAACTAGCGGGAGGAATGAGCAGTTCTTC. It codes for CASSLVTSGRNEQFF.

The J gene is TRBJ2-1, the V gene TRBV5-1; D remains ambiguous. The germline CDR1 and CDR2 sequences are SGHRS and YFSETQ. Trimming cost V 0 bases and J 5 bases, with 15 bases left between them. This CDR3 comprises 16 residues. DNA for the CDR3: TGCGCCAGCAGCTTGGCCTCTTATACCACAGACAATGAGCAGTTCTTC. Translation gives CASSLASYTTDNEQFF. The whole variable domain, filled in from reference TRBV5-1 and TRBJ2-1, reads KAGVTQTPRYLIKTRGQQVTLSCSPISGHRSVSWYQQTPGQGLQFLFEYFSETQRNKGNFPGRFSGRQFSNSRSEMNVSTLELGDSALYLCASSLASYTTDNEQFFGPGTRLTVL.

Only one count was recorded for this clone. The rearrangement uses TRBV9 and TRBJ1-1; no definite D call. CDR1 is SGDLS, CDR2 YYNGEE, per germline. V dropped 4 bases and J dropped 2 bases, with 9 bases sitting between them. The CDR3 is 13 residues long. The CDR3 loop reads CASSPQKNTEAFF. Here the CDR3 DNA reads TGTGCCAGCAGCCCACAGAAAAACACTGAAGCTTTCTTT. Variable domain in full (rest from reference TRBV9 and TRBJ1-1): DSGVTQTPKHLITATGQRVTLRCSPRSGDLSVYWYQQSLDQGLQFLIQYYNGEERAKGNILERFSAQQFPDLHSELNLSSLELGDSALYFCASSPQKNTEAFFGQGTRLTVV.

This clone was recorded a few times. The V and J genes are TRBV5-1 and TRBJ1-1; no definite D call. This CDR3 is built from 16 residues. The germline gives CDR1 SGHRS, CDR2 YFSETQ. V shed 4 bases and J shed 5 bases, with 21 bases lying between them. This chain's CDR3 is CASSLRAGLGRTEAFF. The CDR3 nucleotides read TGCGCCAGCAGCCTTAGGGCGGGTCTGGGTCGGACTGAAGCTTTCTTT. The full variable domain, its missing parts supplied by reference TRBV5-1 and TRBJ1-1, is KAGVTQTPRYLIKTRGQQVTLSCSPISGHRSVSWYQQTPGQGLQFLFEYFSETQRNKGNFPGRFSGRQFSNSRSEMNVSTLELGDSALYLCASSLRAGLGRTEAFFGQGTRLTVV.

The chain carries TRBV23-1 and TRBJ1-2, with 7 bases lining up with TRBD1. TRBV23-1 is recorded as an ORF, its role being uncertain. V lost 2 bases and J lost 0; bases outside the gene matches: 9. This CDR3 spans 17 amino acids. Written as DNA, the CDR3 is TGCGCCAGCAGTCAAGCGGGCAGGGGGGAAGCTAACTATGGCTACACCTTC. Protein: CASSQAGRGEANYGYTF.

The CDR3 region is CASSLGGRLYNEQFF. CDR3 DNA sequence: TGTGCCAGCAGTTTAGGCGGGAGGCTGTACAATGAGCAGTTCTTC. The chain combines TRBV27 with TRBJ2-1; TRBD2 matches at 8 bases. J was trimmed by 4 bases and V by 2 bases; bases with no gene match: 4. Germline V gene lookup returns CDR1 MNHEY and CDR2 SMNVEV (reference sequence). The CDR3 loop spans 15 amino acids.

The CDR3 DNA reads TGTGCCAGCAGTCCGACGTTCTTCCTAGCGGACCCCTACAATGAGCAGTTCTTC. Translating gives CASSPTFFLADPYNEQFF. The chain uses TRBV28 and TRBJ2-1, with 7 bases that match TRBD2. V was pared by 5 bases and J by 2 bases, with 15 bases of the junction left unmatched. Germline CDR1 is MDHEN and CDR2 is SYDVKM. The CDR3 covers 18 residues.

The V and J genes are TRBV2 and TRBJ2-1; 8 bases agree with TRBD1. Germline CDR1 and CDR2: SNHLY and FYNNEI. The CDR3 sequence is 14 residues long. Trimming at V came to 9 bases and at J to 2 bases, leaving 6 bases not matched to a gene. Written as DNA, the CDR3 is TGTGCCAGTCGGGGACAGGTCCCCTACAATGAGCAGTTCTTC. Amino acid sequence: CASRGQVPYNEQFF.

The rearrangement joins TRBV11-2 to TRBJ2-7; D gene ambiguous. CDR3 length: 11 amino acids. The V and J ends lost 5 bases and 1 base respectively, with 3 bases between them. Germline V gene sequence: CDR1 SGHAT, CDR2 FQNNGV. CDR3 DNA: TGTGCCAGCAGCCCTTCCTACGAGCAGTACTTC. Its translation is CASSPSYEQYF.

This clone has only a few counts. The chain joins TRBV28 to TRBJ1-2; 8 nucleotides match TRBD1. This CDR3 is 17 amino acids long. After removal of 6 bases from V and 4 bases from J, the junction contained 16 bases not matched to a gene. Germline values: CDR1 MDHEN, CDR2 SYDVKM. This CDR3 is CASSPQISGGRIYGYTF. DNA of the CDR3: TGTGCCAGCAGCCCTCAGATCTCAGGGGGCAGGATCTATGGCTACACCTTC.

CDR3 amino acids: CASSRQGSTVYGYTF. CDR3 sequence (DNA): TGTGCCAGCAGCCGACAGGGGTCCACTGTCTATGGCTACACCTTC. The chain joins TRBV5-4 to TRBJ1-2; the match to TRBD1 covers 8 bases. From germline, CDR1 is SGHNT and CDR2 YYREEE (reference sequence). The CDR3 length is 15 residues. J was trimmed by 4 bases and V by 4 bases; bases with no gene match: 9.

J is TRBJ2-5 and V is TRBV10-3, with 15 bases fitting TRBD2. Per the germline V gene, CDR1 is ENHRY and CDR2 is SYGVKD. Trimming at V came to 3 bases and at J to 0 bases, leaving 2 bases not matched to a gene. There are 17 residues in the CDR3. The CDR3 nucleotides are TGTGCCATCAGTGACGGGACTAGCGGGAGGTACCAAGAGACCCAGTACTTC. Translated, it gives CAISDGTSGRYQETQYF.